The T cell receptor beta chain under discussion was sequenced for a study of response to subunit inactivated influenza vaccine. Findings and limits, study-wide: Authors suggested each seasonal influenza vaccination recruits few new T cells.

The sample holds many counts of this clonotype. Its antigen is unknown. TCRdb re-called the RT-PCR reads through MiXCR, storing one row per CDR3 protein. The sample lists roughly 650,000 distinct CDR3 sequences, 15% to 17% occurring once. In germline, CDR1 is SGHTA, CDR2 FQGNSA. J lost 3 bases, V lost 4 bases, and 4 bases had no gene match. There are 16 residues in the CDR3. The receptor was derived from a man aged 45 to 65 who received an inactivated influenza vaccine. The chain uses TRBV7-2 and TRBJ2-3, with 13 bases fitting TRBD2. This material consisted of PBMCs from blood, taken 11 to 12 days after vaccination. The CDR3 region has the DNA TGTGCCAGCAGCTCCGGACTAGCGGGAGTGACAGATACGCAGTATTTT. Translation: CASSSGLAGVTDTQYF.